These T cell receptor beta chains were read from a single sample in a study of blood T cell repertoires in COVID-19. Assay used: immunoSEQ multiplex PCR; TCRdb lists only in-frame clones, some missing. The sample consists of hundreds of thousands of clones, over 85% of them appearing once. The sequencing input was peripheral blood. The receptor set was obtained from a man aged 18 to 29 with COVID-19, enrolled during active disease. Both conserved end residues are part of each CDR3. Each record gives: V gene, D gene, J gene, clone size, CDR3 protein, CDR3 DNA. A D gene is named only where the DNA matches it firmly. Size tells how often a clone was seen (once, few, many) or the class of an expanded clone, and some rows leave it out.

TRBV2,NA,TRBJ2-2,NA,CASSAGLQGSGELFF,TGTGCCAGCAGTGCAGGGCTCCAAGGCTCCGGGGAGCTGTTTTTT
TRBV11-2,NA,TRBJ2-5,NA,CASSLVGGEETQYF,TGTGCCAGCAGCTTAGTGGGAGGCGAAGAGACCCAGTACTTC
TRBV12-5,TRBD1,TRBJ1-3,NA,CASGLGAGTGAGF,TGTGCTAGTGGTTTAGGCGCCGGCACAGGGGCAGGTTTT
TRBV5-1,TRBD1,TRBJ2-3,NA,CASSLAGTGDDTQYF,TGCGCCAGCAGCTTGGCCGGGACAGGGGACGATACGCAGTATTTT
TRBV12-5,NA,TRBJ1-5,NA,CASVSEGGNQPQHF,TGTGCTAGTGTTTCAGAGGGAGGGAATCAGCCCCAGCATTTT
TRBV3-1/TRBV3-2,TRBD1,TRBJ2-7,NA,CASSQISAKGAPYEQYF,TGTGCCAGCAGCCAAATTTCCGCTAAGGGGGCTCCCTACGAGCAGTACTTC
TRBV2,NA,TRBJ2-4,NA,CASKVPQGIQYF,TGTGCCAGCAAGGTCCCCCAGGGCATTCAGTACTTC
TRBV6-5,NA,TRBJ2-1,NA,CASSYGQGQSEQFF,TGTGCCAGCAGTTACGGGCAGGGGCAAAGCGAGCAGTTCTTC
TRBV19,NA,TRBJ1-5,NA,CASSIRDSNQPQHF,TGTGCCAGTAGTATACGGGATAGCAATCAGCCCCAGCATTTT
TRBV5-1,TRBD2,TRBJ2-2,NA,CASTTNTGFSGSGDTGELFF,TGCGCCAGCACCACCAATACAGGGTTCAGCGGGAGTGGGGACACCGGGGAGCTGTTTTTT
TRBV6-1,TRBD1,TRBJ2-2,NA,CASSEFGTENTGELFF,TGTGCCAGCAGTGAGTTTGGGACAGAGAACACCGGGGAGCTGTTTTTT
TRBV6-6,NA,TRBJ1-2,few,CASSYTTGAYGYTF,TGTGCCAGCAGTTACACGACAGGCGCGTATGGCTACACCTTC
TRBV5-1,TRBD1,TRBJ2-3,NA,CASSLFGTEVDTQYF,TGCGCCAGCAGCTTGTTCGGGACAGAAGTGGATACGCAGTATTTT
TRBV16,NA,TRBJ2-3,NA,CASSQDSFTDTQYF,TGTGCCAGCAGCCAGGACAGTTTCACAGATACGCAGTATTTT
TRBV27,NA,TRBJ1-1,few,CASSWRRGNTEAFF,TGTGCCAGCAGTTGGAGGCGGGGAAACACTGAAGCTTTCTTT
TRBV7-2,NA,TRBJ2-4,NA,CASSSLKNIQYF,TGTGCCAGCAGCAGCTTAAAAAACATTCAGTACTTC
TRBV11-2,TRBD1,TRBJ2-2,NA,CASSLVAGGTGELFF,TGTGCCAGCAGCTTAGTGGCAGGGGGCACCGGGGAGCTGTTTTTT
TRBV12-3/TRBV12-4,NA,TRBJ1-1,NA,CASSLTGKAFF,TGTGCCAGCAGTCTGACAGGAAAAGCTTTCTTT
TRBV5-1,NA,TRBJ1-3,NA,CASSLWTGNSGNTIYF,TGCGCCAGCAGCTTATGGACGGGAAACTCTGGAAACACCATATATTTT
TRBV27,NA,TRBJ1-2,NA,CASSLTVNYGYTF,TGTGCCAGCAGTTTGACAGTTAACTATGGCTACACCTTC
TRBV6-5,TRBD2,TRBJ2-7,NA,CASSPLAGGNYEQYF,TGTGCCAGCAGCCCCCTAGCGGGGGGGAATTACGAGCAGTACTTC
TRBV9,TRBD2,TRBJ2-7,NA,CASSPGPSGEQYF,TGTGCCAGCAGCCCAGGCCCTAGCGGCGAGCAGTACTTC
TRBV10-3,NA,TRBJ1-2,NA,CAISARGGYTF,TGTGCCATCAGTGCCCGGGGGGGCTACACCTTC
TRBV5-5,NA,TRBJ2-7,NA,CASSETPGRVYEQYF,TGTGCCAGCAGCGAAACCCCGGGCAGGGTCTACGAGCAGTACTTC